In this sample, the clone carrying this T cell receptor beta chain turned up a few times. Its antigen remains unknown. This sample is drawn from a study of cytomegalovirus exposure and HLA in healthy donors. Study outcomes and limitations: Whilst most TCR sequences proved rare, a subset of public TCRs occurred across many donors. Confirmation was obtained in vitro that three CMV-associated chains are specific for CMV antigens.

The CDR3 contains 13 residues. The V gene's germline CDR1 is MNHNS and CDR2 SASEGT. V shed 10 bases and J shed 3 bases, with 14 bases lying between them. 13 Jbeta primers and 60 Vbeta primers were used for the PCR. TCRdb's table, derived via immunoSEQ multiplex PCR, lists solely in-frame clones and lacks some. The sample shows 130,000 or so clones, approximately 8.7% of them seen only once. The sample taken for sequencing was PBMCs. This sequence was found in a middle-aged man in good health and CMV-seronegative. The chain couples TRBV6-1 to TRBJ2-3; D is perhaps TRBD2 (5 bases). CDR3 in amino acids: CATRFEGTDTQYF. CDR3 nucleotide sequence: TGTGCCACCAGGTTCGAGGGTACAGATACGCAGTATTTT.